The 2 T cell receptor beta chains presented below share a single source sample, sequenced in a study of T cells in tuberculosis (dated by TCRdb to the late 2010s). The library was generated by the immunoSEQ multiplex PCR assay. This is the immuneACCESS table as TCRdb keeps it, with only in-frame sequences that have V and J called. A part of the clones is gone; compared with another copy, unresolved V genes explain less than half, and the rest is unexplained. The sample records 40,000 or so clones, roughly 94% of which are singletons. Approximately 4.2% of the sample goes to the ten largest clones. This sample's time point label indicates: new active TB diagnosis, blood taken before or within 7 days of starting treatment. Source: PBMCs, taken at tuberculosis diagnosis. These receptors were obtained from an adult with tuberculosis.

The rearrangement uses TRBV6-1 and TRBJ1-6; D gene ambiguous. This CDR3 region has 15 residues. The ends were cut back, 8 bases at V and 0 bases at J, with 11 bases in the middle. Germline assignment: CDR1 MNHNS and CDR2 SASEGT. The CDR3 nucleotides read TGTGCCAGCGGGAGGTTTGGCTCCTATAATTCACCCCTCCACTTT. It translates to CASGRFGSYNSPLHF.

The chain is built from TRBV19 and TRBJ1-1, with TRBD1 as a possible D gene (5 bases). The CDR3 consists of 17 residues. The germline V and J ends were trimmed by 4 bases and 1 base, with 19 bases remaining between them. Germline-derived CDR1 and CDR2 are LNHDA and SQIVND (reference sequence). CDR3 in DNA: TGTGCCAGTAGTAGGGGGAGCGGGTCTCTCGGGAACACTGAAGCTTTCTTT. Translated: CASSRGSGSLGNTEAFF.